This TCR beta chain was obtained from a study of OX40 agonist ivuxolimab in advanced cancers. The overall study: Aged roughly 23 to 90 with a mean of roughly 63 years, they were 82.7% male. General study results and limits: CD8+ T cells showed, on average, more clonal expansion than CD4+ cells.

Losses at the gene ends were 5 bases for V and 0 bases for J; bases not matched to a gene: 3. Per germline, CDR1 MNHEY and CDR2 SMNVEV (reference sequence). This CDR3 is built from 16 residues. The protocol was immunoSEQ multiplex PCR, while the TCRdb copy is restricted to in-frame clones and leaves out a portion. The data show about 68,000 clones, with approximately 90% seen just once and around 0.31% held by the top ten. About this clone: The target antigen is unknown.

This chain connects TRBV27 to TRBJ2-6; 8 bases line up with TRBD1. This clonotype originated in an adult with an advanced solid tumor such as melanoma, head and neck, liver or kidney cancer. Material: CD4+ or CD8+ T cells sorted from blood, obtained in a trial of the OX40 agonist ivuxolimab. The CDR3 spells CASSVTGGSGANVLTF. DNA for the CDR3: TGTGCCAGCAGTGTCACAGGGGGCTCTGGGGCCAACGTCCTGACTTTC.